This record looks at one T cell receptor beta chain sequence and its context. Its cognate antigen is unknown. The sample comes from a study of identifying expanded T cells in peripheral blood. Regarding the study as a whole: Clone count variance between roughly 2-week samples rose with total template count. Technical replicates showed approximately 1.2 changed clones; around two weeks approximately 16; four weeks 19.

No infections or other immune events were documented during collection. The repertoire was sequenced with immunoSEQ multiplex PCR; TCRdb's copy has only in-frame clones and lacks some. The sample yields 100,000 to 150,000 clones, 75% to 90% seen once. In germline, CDR1 is SGHNT, CDR2 YYREEE (reference sequence). With 1 base removed from V and 4 bases from J, the gap between germline ends came to 8 bases. The CDR3 spans 14 residues. The TCR originated in a person between 18 and 70 years old in good health. Sequencing was carried out using blood. The gene calls are TRBV5-4 and TRBJ2-2; unclear D gene. The CDR3 bases are TGTGCCAGCAGCTTGATACTAAGCACCGGGGAGCTGTTTTTT. Translated: CASSLILSTGELFF. The full variable domain, in which reference TRBV5-4 and TRBJ2-2 provide the parts outside the CDR3, is ETGVTQSPTHLIKTRGQQVTLRCSSQSGHNTVSWYQQALGQGPQFIFQYYREEENGRGNFPPRFSGLQFPNYSSELNVNALELDDSALYLCASSLILSTGELFFGEGSRLTVL.